Each of the 24 T cell receptor beta chains below was sequenced from the same sample in a study of cytomegalovirus exposure and HLA in healthy donors. Here immunoSEQ multiplex PCR was the method, and the copy in TCRdb shows in-frame clones only, minus some. The sample includes 120,000 or so clones, around 87% seen only once; the top ten take around 1.4%. Specimen: PBMCs. These receptors came from a woman aged 25 to 39 in good health and CMV-seropositive.

The chain recombines TRBV5-4 with TRBJ2-7; tentative D call: TRBD2 (6 bases). The CDR3 has 15 residues. V gave up 4 bases and J gave up 1 base, with 15 bases separating them. Germline V gives CDR1 SGHNT, CDR2 YYREEE (reference sequence). As DNA, the CDR3 is TGTGCCAGCAGCAGGGAGGCCTCGTCTTCCTACGAGCAGTACTTC. Protein product: CASSREASSSYEQYF.

The rearrangement uses TRBV30 and TRBJ1-5, with 8 nucleotides matching TRBD1. Germline CDR1 GTSNPN, CDR2 SVGIG (reference sequence). The V segment lost 3 bases and the J segment 3 bases; nucleotides outside the gene matches: 4. CDR3 size: 14 residues. The CDR3 loop is CAWSGTGNNQPQHF. As DNA, the CDR3 is TGTGCCTGGAGCGGGACAGGAAACAATCAGCCCCAGCATTTT. Supplemented by reference TRBV30 and TRBJ1-5, the full variable domain reads SQTIHQWPATLVQPVGSPLSLECTVEGTSNPNLYWYRQAAGRGLQLLFYSVGIGQISSEVPQNLSASRPQDRQFILSSKKLLLSDSGFYLCAWSGTGNNQPQHFGDGTRLSIL.

This chain joins TRBV2 and TRBJ1-5; D is possibly TRBD1 (5 bases). Trimming cost V 10 bases and J 1 base, with 11 bases left between them. Germline CDR1 SNHLY, CDR2 FYNNEI. This CDR3 has 13 amino acids. Written as DNA, the CDR3 is TGTGCCATCAGGGAGGAAAGCAATCAGCCCCAGCATTTT. Protein: CAIREESNQPQHF.

The chain uses TRBV5-4 and TRBJ1-6, with TRBD1 identical over 8 bases. V lost 6 bases to trimming and J lost 7 bases; unmatched junction nucleotides: 12. The germline gives CDR1 SGHNT, CDR2 YYREEE (reference sequence). The CDR3 extends over 16 amino acids. The CDR3 DNA sequence: TGTGCCAGCATCGACAGGGGAACAAATTCGAATTCACCCCTCCACTTT. The encoded protein is CASIDRGTNSNSPLHF. Full variable domain (remainder filled in from reference TRBV5-4 and TRBJ1-6): ETGVTQSPTHLIKTRGQQVTLRCSSQSGHNTVSWYQQALGQGPQFIFQYYREEENGRGNFPPRFSGLQFPNYSSELNVNALELDDSALYLCASIDRGTNSNSPLHFGNGTRLTVT.

The chain has TRBV21-1 and TRBJ2-1; TRBD2 is the table's D call, not checked against the DNA. TRBV21-1 is deemed a pseudogene. This CDR3 has 18 amino acids. CDR3 coding DNA: TGTGCCAGCAGCCAACTCTACCCGCGGCTAGAGGGCAACAATGAGCAGTTCTTC. As protein: CASSQLYPRLEGNNEQFF.

The J gene is TRBJ1-1, the V gene TRBV2, with 9 bases aligning to TRBD1. The CDR3 is 16 amino acids. Germline CDR1 SNHLY, CDR2 FYNNEI. The junction had 9 bases not matched to a gene; V was cut back by 3 bases and J by 4 bases. The CDR3 reads CASSERDRALSTEAFF. Written as DNA, the CDR3 is TGTGCCAGCAGTGAGAGGGACAGGGCGCTGAGCACTGAAGCTTTCTTT.

The sample holds a few counts of this clone. The chain links TRBV30 to TRBJ1-1, with unresolved D. CDR1 is GTSNPN and CDR2 is SVGIG in the germline V gene (reference sequence). The length of the CDR3 is 11 residues. Trimming cost V 4 bases and J 2 bases, with 5 bases left between them. In nucleotides, the CDR3 is TGTGCCTGGACCATTAACACTGAAGCTTTCTTT. Its translation is CAWTINTEAFF.

The chain is built from TRBV28 and TRBJ2-5; 7 bases fit TRBD2. Germline CDR1 and CDR2: MDHEN and SYDVKM. Germline trimming cut 3 bases from V and 3 bases from J; bases unmatched to any gene: 10. The CDR3 sequence is 16 residues long. The CDR3 loop is CASSLVGGPVKETQYF. As DNA, the CDR3 is TGTGCCAGCAGTTTGGTGGGAGGGCCAGTTAAAGAGACCCAGTACTTC.

The chain's CDR3 is CASSAAQGAYEQYF. Here the CDR3 DNA reads TGTGCCAGCAGCGCAGCTCAGGGGGCCTACGAGCAGTACTTC. The rearrangement uses TRBV7-2 and TRBJ2-7; 7 bases agree with TRBD1. This CDR3 is 14 amino acids long. Germline lookup yields CDR1 SGHTA and CDR2 FQGNSA. V lost 5 bases and J lost 2; bases outside the gene matches: 6.

CDR3 protein: CASSIGGGSYEQYF. CDR3 coding DNA: TGCGCCAGCAGCATCGGGGGAGGCTCCTACGAGCAGTACTTC. This chain connects TRBV5-1 to TRBJ2-7, with D perhaps TRBD2 (6 bases). Between the trimmed V and J ends, which lost 4 bases and 0 bases, there was a span of 11 bases. Germline lookup yields CDR1 SGHRS and CDR2 YFSETQ. The CDR3 sequence is 14 residues long.

The V and J genes are TRBV9 and TRBJ2-2; 11 positions agree with TRBD2. Trimming removed 2 bases from V and 7 bases from J; junction bases left unmatched: 10. Germline V gene data show CDR1 as SGDLS and CDR2 as YYNGEE. The length of the CDR3 is 17 residues. The CDR3 sequence: CASSVVAGGSFGGELFF. The CDR3 bases are TGTGCCAGCAGCGTTGTAGCGGGAGGGTCCTTTGGCGGGGAGCTGTTTTTT.

The chain links TRBV25-1 to TRBJ2-1, with 7 bases identical to TRBD2. The germline gives CDR1 MGHDK, CDR2 SYGVNS. Germline trimming cut 6 bases from V and 6 bases from J; bases unmatched to any gene: 8. The CDR3 runs to 14 residues. CDR3 DNA sequence: TGTGCCAGCAGCAGCGGGGAGGCGGCCAATGAGCAGTTCTTC. Its protein is CASSSGEAANEQFF. Using reference TRBV25-1 and TRBJ2-1 for the parts outside the CDR3, the full variable domain is EADIYQTPRYLVIGTGKKITLECSQTMGHDKMYWYQQDPGMELHLIHYSYGVNSTEKGDLSSESTVSRIRTEHFPLTLESARPSHTSQYLCASSSGEAANEQFFGPGTRLTVL.

This sequence joins TRBV30 and TRBJ1-1; no clear D. Germline CDR1 GTSNPN, CDR2 SVGIG (reference sequence). Trimming removed 1 base at V and 4 bases at J, with 7 bases between. The CDR3 sequence is 12 residues long. The CDR3: CAWSDLATEAFF. DNA of the CDR3: TGTGCCTGGAGTGATTTGGCCACTGAAGCTTTCTTT.

The chain employs TRBV5-1 and TRBJ2-2, with D tentatively TRBD2 (5 bases). The CDR3 consists of 14 residues. Trimming took 2 bases from V and 9 from J, leaving 14 bases between them. Germline V lookup: CDR1 SGHRS, CDR2 YFSETQ. The CDR3 sequence: CASSFDSGIWELFF. The DNA for the CDR3 is TGCGCCAGCAGCTTTGATTCGGGGATCTGGGAGCTGTTTTTT.

The chain carries TRBV9 and TRBJ2-1; D may be TRBD2 (6 bases). The CDR3 totals 14 residues. Trimming pared 4 bases from V and 7 bases from J, leaving 15 bases between. Germline V lookup: CDR1 SGDLS, CDR2 YYNGEE. The CDR3, as DNA: TGTGCCAGCAGCTCCATCGGGACTTCTAATGAGCAGTTCTTC. As protein: CASSSIGTSNEQFF.

The CDR3 reads CASSQGQETQYF. CDR3 in DNA: TGTGCCAGCAGCCAGGGGCAAGAGACCCAGTACTTC. This rearrangement joins TRBV7-9 to TRBJ2-5; D is possibly TRBD1 (6 bases). Germline V gene data show CDR1 as SEHNR and CDR2 as FQNEAQ (reference sequence). CDR3 length: 12 residues. Trimming took off 5 bases at V and 2 bases at J, with 6 bases between the two ends.

The chain recombines TRBV10-3 with TRBJ2-1; 11 bases are shared with TRBD1. Germline V CDR1 and CDR2: ENHRY, SYGVKD. The CDR3 runs to 16 residues. The J segment lost 5 bases and the V segment lost 4 bases, leaving 7 bases of the junction unmatched. The CDR3 sequence is CAISGRTGGADNEQFF. DNA for the CDR3: TGTGCCATCAGTGGCAGGACAGGGGGCGCCGACAATGAGCAGTTCTTC.

V is TRBV11-1 and J is TRBJ2-7; tentatively, D is TRBD2 (6 bases). Germline CDR1 SGHAT, CDR2 FQDESV (reference sequence). The CDR3 contains 15 residues. V was clipped by 2 bases and J by 0 bases, with 11 bases between them. This CDR3 reads CASSLYSGSSYEQYF. DNA for the CDR3: TGTGCCAGCAGCTTATATAGCGGTTCCTCCTACGAGCAGTACTTC. Filled out from reference TRBV11-1 and TRBJ2-7, the complete variable domain reads EAEVAQSPRYKITEKSQAVAFWCDPISGHATLYWYRQILGQGPELLVQFQDESVVDDSQLPKDRFSAERLKGVDSTLKIQPAELGDSAMYLCASSLYSGSSYEQYFGPGTRLTVT.

The V gene is TRBV29-1, the J gene TRBJ2-1; D uncertain. V shed 2 bases and J shed 4 bases, with 3 bases lying between them. Germline CDR1 reads SQVTM; CDR2 reads ANQGSEA. The CDR3 is 11 residues long. The CDR3 DNA reads as TGCAGCGTTGAACCTTACAATGAGCAGTTCTTC. Protein: CSVEPYNEQFF.

This CDR3 is CSVSVTANQPQHF. In DNA form, the CDR3 reads TGCAGCGTCTCCGTGACAGCCAATCAGCCCCAGCATTTT. The chain links TRBV29-1 to TRBJ1-5; possibly TRBD1 for D (5 bases). Germline CDR1 reads SQVTM; CDR2 reads ANQGSEA. Trimming stripped 6 bases from V and 3 bases from J, with 12 bases between. This CDR3 region has 13 residues. Full variable domain (remainder filled in from reference TRBV29-1 and TRBJ1-5): SAVISQKPSRDICQRGTSLTIQCQVDSQVTMMFWYRQQPGQSLTLIATANQGSEATYESGFVIDKFPISRPNLTFSTLTVSNMSPEDSSIYLCSVSVTANQPQHFGDGTRLSIL.

This clone was seen more than once but under ten times. CDR3 bases: TGTGCCATCAGTGAATCACCAGCGGGGGCTTTAGGAGAGACCCAGTACTTC. It translates to CAISESPAGALGETQYF. The genes are TRBV10-3 and TRBJ2-5, with 8 positions matching TRBD2. The CDR3 covers 17 residues. Unmatched junction bases numbered 13, after V lost 3 bases and J lost 4 bases. Germline CDR1 is ENHRY and CDR2 is SYGVKD.

The V gene is TRBV2, the J gene TRBJ2-5, with D possibly being TRBD1 (5 bases). V lost 5 bases, J lost 0 bases, and 13 bases lay in between. From germline, CDR1 is SNHLY and CDR2 FYNNEI. This CDR3 has 15 residues. CDR3 DNA: TGTGCCAGCAGTACTACTTGGACATACCAAGAGACCCAGTACTTC. It encodes CASSTTWTYQETQYF.

DNA for the CDR3: TGCAGCGTTGTTGTGGGAGTTGAAGAAAAACTGTTTTTT. This sequence encodes CSVVVGVEEKLFF. The chain is built from TRBV29-1 and TRBJ1-4, with D hard to call. The CDR3 is 13 amino acids. V lost 4 bases, J lost 8 bases, and 14 bases lay in between. Germline CDR1 and CDR2: SQVTM and ANQGSEA.

The chain recombines TRBV7-8 with TRBJ1-3; D gene uncertain. V was clipped by 8 bases and J by 0 bases, with 14 bases between them. This CDR3 comprises 15 residues. Germline values: CDR1 SGHVS, CDR2 FQNEAQ. The CDR3 DNA reads TGTGCCAGCCGCCTGACTGCGAGCTCTGGAAACACCATATATTTT. This translates into CASRLTASSGNTIYF. The full variable domain, its missing parts supplied by reference TRBV7-8 and TRBJ1-3, is GAGVSQSPRYKVAKRGQDVALRCDPISGHVSLFWYQQALGQGPEFLTYFQNEAQLDKSGLPSDRFFAERPEGSVSTLKIQRTQQEDSAVYLCASRLTASSGNTIYFGEGSWLTVV.